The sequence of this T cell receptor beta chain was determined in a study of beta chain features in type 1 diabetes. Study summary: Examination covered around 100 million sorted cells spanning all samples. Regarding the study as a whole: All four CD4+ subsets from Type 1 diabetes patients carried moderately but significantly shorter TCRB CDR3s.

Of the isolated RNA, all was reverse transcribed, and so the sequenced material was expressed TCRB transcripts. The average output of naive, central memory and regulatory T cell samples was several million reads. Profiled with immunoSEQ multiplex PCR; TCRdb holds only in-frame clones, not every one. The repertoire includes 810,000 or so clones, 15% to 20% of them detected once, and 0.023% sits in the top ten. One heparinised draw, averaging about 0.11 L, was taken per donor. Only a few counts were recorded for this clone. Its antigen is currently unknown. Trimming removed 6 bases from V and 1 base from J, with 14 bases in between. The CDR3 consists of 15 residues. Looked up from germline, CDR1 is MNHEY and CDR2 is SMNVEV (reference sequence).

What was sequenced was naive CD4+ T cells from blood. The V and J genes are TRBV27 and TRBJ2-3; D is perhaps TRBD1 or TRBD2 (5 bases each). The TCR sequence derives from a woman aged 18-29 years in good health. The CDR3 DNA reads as TGTGCCAGCAGAGGGGTGGGAGCCGGCACAGATACGCAGTATTTT. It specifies CASRGVGAGTDTQYF.